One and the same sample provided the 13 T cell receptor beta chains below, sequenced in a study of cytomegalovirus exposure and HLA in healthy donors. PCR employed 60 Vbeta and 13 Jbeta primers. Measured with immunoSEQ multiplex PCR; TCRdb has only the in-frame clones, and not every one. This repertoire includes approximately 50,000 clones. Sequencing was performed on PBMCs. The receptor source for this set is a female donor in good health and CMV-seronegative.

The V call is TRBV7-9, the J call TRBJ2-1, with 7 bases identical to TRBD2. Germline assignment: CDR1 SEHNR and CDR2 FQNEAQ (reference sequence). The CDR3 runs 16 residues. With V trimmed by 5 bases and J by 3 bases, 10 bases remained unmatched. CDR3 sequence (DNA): TGTGCCAGCAGCATGGGGAGCGGGGAGAACTACAATGAGCAGTTCTTC. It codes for CASSMGSGENYNEQFF. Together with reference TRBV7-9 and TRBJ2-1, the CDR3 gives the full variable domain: DTGVSQNPRHKITKRGQNVTFRCDPISEHNRLYWYRQTLGQGPEFLTYFQNEAQLEKSRLLSDRFSAERPKGSFSTLEIQRTEQGDSAMYLCASSMGSGENYNEQFFGPGTRLTVL.

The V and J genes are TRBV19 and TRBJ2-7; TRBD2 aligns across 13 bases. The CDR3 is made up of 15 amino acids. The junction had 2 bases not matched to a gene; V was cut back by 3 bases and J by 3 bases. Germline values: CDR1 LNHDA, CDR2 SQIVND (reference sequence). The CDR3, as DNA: TGTGCCAGTAGTATTACTAGCGGGAGGGTCTACGAGCAGTACTTC. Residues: CASSITSGRVYEQYF.

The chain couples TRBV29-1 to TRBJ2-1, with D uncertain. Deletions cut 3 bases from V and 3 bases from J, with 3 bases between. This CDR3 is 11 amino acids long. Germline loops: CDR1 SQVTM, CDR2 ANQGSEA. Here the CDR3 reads CSVDNYNEQFF. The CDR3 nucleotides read TGCAGCGTTGACAACTACAATGAGCAGTTCTTC.

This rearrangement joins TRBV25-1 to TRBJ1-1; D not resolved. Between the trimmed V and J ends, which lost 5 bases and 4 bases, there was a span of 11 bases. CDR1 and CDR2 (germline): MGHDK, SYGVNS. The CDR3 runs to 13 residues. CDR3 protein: CASSRVFGTEAFF. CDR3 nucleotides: TGTGCCAGCAGTAGAGTTTTTGGCACTGAAGCTTTCTTT.

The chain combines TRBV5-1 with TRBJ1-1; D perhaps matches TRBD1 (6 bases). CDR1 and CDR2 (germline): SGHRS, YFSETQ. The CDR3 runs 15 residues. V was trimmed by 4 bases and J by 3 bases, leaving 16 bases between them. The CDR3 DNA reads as TGCGCCAGCAGCGGAAGGGACACTTACCACACTGAAGCTTTCTTT. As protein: CASSGRDTYHTEAFF.

CDR3 in DNA: TGTGCCAGCAGTTGGACACCCACTGAAAATGAAAAACTGTTTTTT. Translation gives CASSWTPTENEKLFF. The chain links TRBV5-4 to TRBJ1-4, with D possibly TRBD1 on 5 matching bases. V was clipped by 5 bases and J by 5 bases, with 16 bases between them. CDR3 length: 15 residues. Per the germline V gene, CDR1 is SGHNT and CDR2 is YYREEE (reference sequence).

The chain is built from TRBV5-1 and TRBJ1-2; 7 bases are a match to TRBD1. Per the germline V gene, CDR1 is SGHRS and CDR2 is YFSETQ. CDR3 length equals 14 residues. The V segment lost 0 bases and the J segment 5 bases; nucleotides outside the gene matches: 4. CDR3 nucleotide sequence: TGCGCCAGCAGCTTGGAGGGACAGTTATATGGCTACACCTTC. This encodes CASSLEGQLYGYTF.

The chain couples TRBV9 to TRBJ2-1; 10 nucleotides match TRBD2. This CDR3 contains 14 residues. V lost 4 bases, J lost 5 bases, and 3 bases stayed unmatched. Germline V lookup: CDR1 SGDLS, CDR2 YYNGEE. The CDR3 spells CASSNSGRNNEQFF. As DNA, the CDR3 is TGTGCCAGCAGCAATAGCGGGAGGAACAATGAGCAGTTCTTC.

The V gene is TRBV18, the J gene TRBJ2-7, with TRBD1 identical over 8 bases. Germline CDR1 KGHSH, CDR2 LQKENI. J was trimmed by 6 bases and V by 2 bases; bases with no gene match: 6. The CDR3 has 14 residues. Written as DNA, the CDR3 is TGTGCCAGCTCACCATCCGACAGGGGTGGCGAGCAGTACTTC. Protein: CASSPSDRGGEQYF. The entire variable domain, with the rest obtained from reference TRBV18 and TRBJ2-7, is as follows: NAGVMQNPRHLVRRRGQEARLRCSPMKGHSHVYWYRQLPEEGLKFMVYLQKENIIDESGMPKERFSAEFPKEGPSILRIQQVVRGDSAAYFCASSPSDRGGEQYFGPGTRLTVT.

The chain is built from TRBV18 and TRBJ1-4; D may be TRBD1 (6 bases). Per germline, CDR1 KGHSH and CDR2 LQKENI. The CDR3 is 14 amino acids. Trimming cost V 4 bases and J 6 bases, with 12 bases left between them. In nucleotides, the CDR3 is TGTGCCAGCTCACACTCAGGGGCGGATGAAAAACTGTTTTTT. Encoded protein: CASSHSGADEKLFF.

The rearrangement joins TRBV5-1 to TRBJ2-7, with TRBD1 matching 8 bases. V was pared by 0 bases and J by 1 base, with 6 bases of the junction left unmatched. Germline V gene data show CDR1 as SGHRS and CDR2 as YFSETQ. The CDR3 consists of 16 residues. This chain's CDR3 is CASSLVRDRSSYEQYF. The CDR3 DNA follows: TGCGCCAGCAGCTTGGTAAGGGACAGGAGTTCCTACGAGCAGTACTTC.

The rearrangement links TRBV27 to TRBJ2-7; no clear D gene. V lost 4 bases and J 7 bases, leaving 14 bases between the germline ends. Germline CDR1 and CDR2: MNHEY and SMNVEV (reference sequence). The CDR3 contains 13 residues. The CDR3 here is CASSSPGQREQYF. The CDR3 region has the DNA TGTGCCAGCAGTTCCCCAGGCCAACGGGAGCAGTACTTC.

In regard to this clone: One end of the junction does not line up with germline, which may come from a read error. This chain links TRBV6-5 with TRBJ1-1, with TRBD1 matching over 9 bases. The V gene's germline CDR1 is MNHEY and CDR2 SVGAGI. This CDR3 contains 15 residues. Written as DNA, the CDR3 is TGTGCCAGCAGGGCCACCGGGACAGGGAACGCTGAAGCTTTCTTT. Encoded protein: CASRATGTGNAEAFF.